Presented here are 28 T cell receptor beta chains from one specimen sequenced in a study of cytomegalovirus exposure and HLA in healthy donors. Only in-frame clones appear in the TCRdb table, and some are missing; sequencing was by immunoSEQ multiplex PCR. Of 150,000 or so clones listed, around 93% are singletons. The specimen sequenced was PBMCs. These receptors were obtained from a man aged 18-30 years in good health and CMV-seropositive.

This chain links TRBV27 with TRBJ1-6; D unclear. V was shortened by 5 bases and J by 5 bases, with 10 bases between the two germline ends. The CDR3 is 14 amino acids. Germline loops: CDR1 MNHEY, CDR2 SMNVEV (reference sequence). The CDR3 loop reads CASSILGNNSPLHF. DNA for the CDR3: TGTGCCAGCAGTATCCTCGGTAATAATTCACCCCTCCACTTT.

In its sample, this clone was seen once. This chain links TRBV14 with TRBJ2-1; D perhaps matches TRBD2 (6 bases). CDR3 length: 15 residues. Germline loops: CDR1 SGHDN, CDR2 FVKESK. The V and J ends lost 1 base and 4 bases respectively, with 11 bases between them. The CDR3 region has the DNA TGTGCCAGCAGCCAAGTGCCTAGCGCTTACAATGAGCAGTTCTTC. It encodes CASSQVPSAYNEQFF.

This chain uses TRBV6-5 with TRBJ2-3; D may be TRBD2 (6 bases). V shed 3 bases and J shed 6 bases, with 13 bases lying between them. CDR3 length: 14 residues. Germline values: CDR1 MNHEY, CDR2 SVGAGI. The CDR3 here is CASSYRLDSDTQYF. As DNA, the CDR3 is TGTGCCAGCAGTTATCGACTAGATTCGGATACGCAGTATTTT.

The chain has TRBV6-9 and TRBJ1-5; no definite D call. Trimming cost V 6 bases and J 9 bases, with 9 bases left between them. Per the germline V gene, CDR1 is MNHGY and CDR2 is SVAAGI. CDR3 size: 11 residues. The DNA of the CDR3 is TGTGCCAGCAGGAAATGGAGGCCCCAGCATTTT. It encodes CASRKWRPQHF.

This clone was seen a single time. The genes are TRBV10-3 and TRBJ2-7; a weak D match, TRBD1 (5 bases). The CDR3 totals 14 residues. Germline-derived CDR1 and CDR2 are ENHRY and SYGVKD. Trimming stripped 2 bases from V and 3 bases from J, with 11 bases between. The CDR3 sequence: CAISEKTDNYEQYF. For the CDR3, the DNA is TGTGCCATCAGTGAGAAAACGGACAACTACGAGCAGTACTTC.

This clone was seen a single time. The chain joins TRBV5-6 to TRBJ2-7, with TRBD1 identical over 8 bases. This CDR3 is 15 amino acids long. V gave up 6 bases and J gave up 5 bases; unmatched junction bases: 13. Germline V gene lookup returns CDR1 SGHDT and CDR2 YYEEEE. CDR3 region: CASTSRDRRWNEQYF. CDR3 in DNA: TGTGCCAGCACCTCCCGGGACAGGCGATGGAACGAGCAGTACTTC. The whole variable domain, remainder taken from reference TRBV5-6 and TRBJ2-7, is DAGVTQSPTHLIKTRGQQVTLRCSPKSGHDTVSWYQQALGQGPQFIFQYYEEEERQRGNFPDRFSGHQFPNYSSELNVNALLLGDSALYLCASTSRDRRWNEQYFGPGTRLTVT.

In DNA, the CDR3 is TGTGCCAGCAGCCAGGTAGCGGGAGTGTCGGGAGATACGCAGTATTTT. Protein: CASSQVAGVSGDTQYF. The V and J genes are TRBV4-2 and TRBJ2-3; 9 bases fit TRBD2. The germline CDR1 and CDR2 sequences are LGHNA and YNFKEQ. Trimming removed 3 bases from V and 5 bases from J; junction bases left unmatched: 9. The CDR3 contains 16 residues.

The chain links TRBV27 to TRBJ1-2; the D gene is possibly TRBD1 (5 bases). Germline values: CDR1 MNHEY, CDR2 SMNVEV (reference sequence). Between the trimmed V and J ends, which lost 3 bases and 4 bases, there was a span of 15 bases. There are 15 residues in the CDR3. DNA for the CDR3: TGTGCCAGCAGTTTGTGGCCGGGAGGGGCCTATGGCTACACCTTC. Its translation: CASSLWPGGAYGYTF.

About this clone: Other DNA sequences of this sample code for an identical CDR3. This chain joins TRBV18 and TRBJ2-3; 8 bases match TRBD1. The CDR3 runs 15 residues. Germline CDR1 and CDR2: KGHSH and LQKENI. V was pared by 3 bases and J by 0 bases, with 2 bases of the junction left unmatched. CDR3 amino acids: CASSPQGASTDTQYF. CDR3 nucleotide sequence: TGTGCCAGCTCACCCCAGGGGGCCAGCACAGATACGCAGTATTTT.

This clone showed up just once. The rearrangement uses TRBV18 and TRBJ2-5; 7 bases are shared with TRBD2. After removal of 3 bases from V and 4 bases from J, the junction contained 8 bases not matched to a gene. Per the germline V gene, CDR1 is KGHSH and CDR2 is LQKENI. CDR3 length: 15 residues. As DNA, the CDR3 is TGTGCCAGCTCACCCCTCGAAGGGAGGGCAGAGACCCAGTACTTC. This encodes CASSPLEGRAETQYF.

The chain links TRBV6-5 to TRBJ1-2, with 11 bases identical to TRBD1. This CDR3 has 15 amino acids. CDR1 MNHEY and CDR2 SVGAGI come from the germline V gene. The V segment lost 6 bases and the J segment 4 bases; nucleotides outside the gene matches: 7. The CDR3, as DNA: TGTGCCAGCAGCCGGGGGACAGGGGGACTCTATGGCTACACCTTC. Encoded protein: CASSRGTGGLYGYTF.

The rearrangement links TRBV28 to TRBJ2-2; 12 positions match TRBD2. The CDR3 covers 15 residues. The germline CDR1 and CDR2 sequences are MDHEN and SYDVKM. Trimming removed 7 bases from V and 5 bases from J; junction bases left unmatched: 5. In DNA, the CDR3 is TGTGCCAGCAAGCTAGCGGGAGGGAGGACCGGGGAGCTGTTTTTT. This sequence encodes CASKLAGGRTGELFF.

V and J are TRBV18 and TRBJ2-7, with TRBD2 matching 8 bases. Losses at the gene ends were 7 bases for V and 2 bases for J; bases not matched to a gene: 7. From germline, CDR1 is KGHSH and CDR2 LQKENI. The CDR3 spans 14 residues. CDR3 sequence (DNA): TGTGCCAGCTTTGATACTAGCGGAGCCTACGAGCAGTACTTC. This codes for CASFDTSGAYEQYF.

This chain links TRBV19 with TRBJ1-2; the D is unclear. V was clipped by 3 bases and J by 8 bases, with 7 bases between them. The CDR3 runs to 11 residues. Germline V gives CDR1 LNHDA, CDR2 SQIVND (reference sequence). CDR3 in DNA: TGTGCCAGTAGTATCGACTTGGGCTACACCTTC. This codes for CASSIDLGYTF.

The CDR3 spells CASSRRGLAGRPDTQYF. CDR3 in DNA: TGTGCCAGCAGCCGACGTGGGCTAGCGGGTAGACCAGATACGCAGTATTTT. This chain links TRBV7-9 with TRBJ2-3; TRBD2 aligns across 8 bases. This CDR3 has 17 amino acids. V was pared by 5 bases and J by 4 bases, with 14 bases of the junction left unmatched. Germline CDR1 is SEHNR and CDR2 is FQNEAQ (reference sequence).

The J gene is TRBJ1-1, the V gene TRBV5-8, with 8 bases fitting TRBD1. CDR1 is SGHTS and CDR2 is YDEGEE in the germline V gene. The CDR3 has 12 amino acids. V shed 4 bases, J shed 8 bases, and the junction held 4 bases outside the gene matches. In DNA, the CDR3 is TGTGCCAGCAGCGGGACAGGATGGGAAGCTTTCTTT. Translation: CASSGTGWEAFF.

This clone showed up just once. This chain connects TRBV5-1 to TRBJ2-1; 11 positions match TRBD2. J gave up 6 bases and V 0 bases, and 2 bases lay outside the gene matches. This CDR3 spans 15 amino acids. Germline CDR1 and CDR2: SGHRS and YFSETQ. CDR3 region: CASSLALAGGNEQFF. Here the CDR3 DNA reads TGCGCCAGCAGCTTGGCGCTAGCGGGAGGCAATGAGCAGTTCTTC.

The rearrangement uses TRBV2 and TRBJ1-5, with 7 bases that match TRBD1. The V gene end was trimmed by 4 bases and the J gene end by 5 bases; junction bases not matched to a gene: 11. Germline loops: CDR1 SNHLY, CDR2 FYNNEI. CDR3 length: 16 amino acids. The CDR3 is CASSVIQGFDYQPQHF. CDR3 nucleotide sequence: TGTGCCAGCAGTGTAATACAGGGGTTCGATTATCAGCCCCAGCATTTT.

The CDR3 loop is CASSSRHRGWEETQYF. CDR3 DNA sequence: TGTGCCAGCAGCTCAAGACACAGGGGGTGGGAAGAGACCCAGTACTTC. The chain couples TRBV7-8 to TRBJ2-5, with 8 bases fitting TRBD1. The CDR3 consists of 16 residues. Germline trimming cut 4 bases from V and 3 bases from J; bases unmatched to any gene: 10. Per germline, CDR1 SGHVS and CDR2 FQNEAQ. Full variable domain (outside the CDR3, taken from reference TRBV7-8 and TRBJ2-5): GAGVSQSPRYKVAKRGQDVALRCDPISGHVSLFWYQQALGQGPEFLTYFQNEAQLDKSGLPSDRFFAERPEGSVSTLKIQRTQQEDSAVYLCASSSRHRGWEETQYFGPGTRLLVL.

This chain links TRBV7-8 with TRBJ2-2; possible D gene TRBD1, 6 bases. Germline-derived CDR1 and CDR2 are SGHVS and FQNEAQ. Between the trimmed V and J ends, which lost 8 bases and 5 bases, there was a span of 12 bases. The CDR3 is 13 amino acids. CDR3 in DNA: TGTGCCAGCTCGAGAGGGGGAACCGGGGAGCTGTTTTTT. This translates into CASSRGGTGELFF.

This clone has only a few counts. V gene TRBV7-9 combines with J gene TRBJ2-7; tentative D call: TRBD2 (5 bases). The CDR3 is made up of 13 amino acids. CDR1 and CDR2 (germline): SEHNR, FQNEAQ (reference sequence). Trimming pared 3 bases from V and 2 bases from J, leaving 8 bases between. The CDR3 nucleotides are TGTGCCAGCAGCTTGGAGGTCCCCTACGAGCAGTACTTC. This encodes CASSLEVPYEQYF.

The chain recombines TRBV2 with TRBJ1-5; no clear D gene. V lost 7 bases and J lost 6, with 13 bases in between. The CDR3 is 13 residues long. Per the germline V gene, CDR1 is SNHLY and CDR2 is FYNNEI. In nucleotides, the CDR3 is TGTGCCAGCACCGAGGAGGGAGGTCAGCCCCAGCATTTT. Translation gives CASTEEGGQPQHF.

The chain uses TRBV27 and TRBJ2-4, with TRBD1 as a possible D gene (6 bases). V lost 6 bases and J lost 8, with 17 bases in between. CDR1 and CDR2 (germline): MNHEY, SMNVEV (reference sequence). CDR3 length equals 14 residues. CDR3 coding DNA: TGTGCCAGCAGCCCCAGGGGTGGCCTACACATTCAGTACTTC. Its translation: CASSPRGGLHIQYF.

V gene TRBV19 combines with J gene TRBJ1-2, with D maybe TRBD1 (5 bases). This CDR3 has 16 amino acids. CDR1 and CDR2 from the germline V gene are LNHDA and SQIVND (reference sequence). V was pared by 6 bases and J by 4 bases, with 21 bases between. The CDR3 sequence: CASSEPTPAQGYGYTF. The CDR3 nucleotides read TGTGCCAGTAGCGAACCCACCCCGGCCCAGGGCTATGGCTACACCTTC.

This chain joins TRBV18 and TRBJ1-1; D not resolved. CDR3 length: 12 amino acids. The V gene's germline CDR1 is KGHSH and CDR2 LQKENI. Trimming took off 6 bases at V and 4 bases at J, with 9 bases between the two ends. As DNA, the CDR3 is TGTGCCAGCTCCCGGGTGGGCACTGAAGCTTTCTTT. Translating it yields CASSRVGTEAFF.

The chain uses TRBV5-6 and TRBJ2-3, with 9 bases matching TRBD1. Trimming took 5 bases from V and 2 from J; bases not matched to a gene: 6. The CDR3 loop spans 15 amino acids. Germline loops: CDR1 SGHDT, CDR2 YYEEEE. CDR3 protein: CASRVGQGPTDTQYF. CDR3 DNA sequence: TGTGCCAGCAGGGTGGGACAGGGCCCCACAGATACGCAGTATTTT.

The CDR3 spells CASSAFRVSREGLTEQFF. As DNA, the CDR3 is TGTGCCAGCAGTGCCTTCCGTGTTTCGCGGGAGGGCCTGACTGAGCAGTTCTTC. The chain carries TRBV6-4 and TRBJ2-1; 9 bases are shared with TRBD2. The germline V gene encodes CDR1 MRHNA and CDR2 SNTAGT. The CDR3 contains 18 residues. The ends lost 4 bases at V and 9 bases at J; junction bases unmatched: 19.

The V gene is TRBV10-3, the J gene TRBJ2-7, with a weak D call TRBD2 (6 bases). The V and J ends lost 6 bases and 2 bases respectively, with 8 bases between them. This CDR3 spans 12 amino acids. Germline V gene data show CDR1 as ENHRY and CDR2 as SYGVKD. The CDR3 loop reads CAIRDYAYEQYF. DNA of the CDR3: TGTGCCATCAGGGACTACGCCTACGAGCAGTACTTC.